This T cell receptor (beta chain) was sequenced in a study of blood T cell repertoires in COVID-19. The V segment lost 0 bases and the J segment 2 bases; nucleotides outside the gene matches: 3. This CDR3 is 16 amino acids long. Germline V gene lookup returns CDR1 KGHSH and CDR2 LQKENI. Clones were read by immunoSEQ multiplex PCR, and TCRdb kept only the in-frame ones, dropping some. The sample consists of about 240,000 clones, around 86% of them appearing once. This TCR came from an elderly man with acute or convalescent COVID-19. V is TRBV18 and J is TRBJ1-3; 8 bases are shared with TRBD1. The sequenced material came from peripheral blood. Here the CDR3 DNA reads TGTGCCAGCTCACCACCAGGACAGGGTGCTGGAAACACCATATATTTT. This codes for CASSPPGQGAGNTIYF.